This TCR beta chain stems from a study of T cell responses to AZD1222 COVID-19 vaccine (dated by TCRdb to about 2021). Concerning the study at large: TCR sequencing covered some 240 trial participants: approximately 200 given two doses of AZD1222 and 26 given two doses of MenACWY control vaccine. Trial participants were enrolled by age into 18-55, 56-69 and 70-plus year subgroups, with around 150, 28 and 57 TCR-sequenced participants respectively. On the study overall, not on this receptor specifically: Reportedly, close to half of the unique spike-specific TCRs recognized epitopes lying outside the regions that are mutated in the B.1.351 and B.1.1.7 variants. CD4 TCRs associated with the vaccine covered the entire spike protein, and the dominant responses were in regions 160-218 and 743-854. Because no samples from the day 14 peak response were available, repertoires could be characterized only after the peak T cell response. Participants were mostly white British, with more females than males. The authors suggested clonal diversity may have been underestimated. In the small 56-69-year group, the increase in depth fell short of significance, most likely because of low power. After two AZD1222 doses, spike-specific TCR breadth and depth were significantly higher than at day 0 and than in MenACWY recipients. Conclusions about previously exposed vaccinees were limited because only six or seven AZD1222 recipients were SARS-CoV-2 seropositive at baseline.

The CDR3 regions of human TCRbeta chains were subjected to immunosequencing. The source study handled its data this way. Repertoire TCRs were matched against a reference library of SARS-CoV-2-specific TCRs generated with the MIRA antigen-specificity platform. Breadth was defined as the fraction of unique TCRs that were SARS-CoV-2-associated. Depth was defined as the fraction of total T cells that were SARS-CoV-2-associated. Using the MIRA data, each spike-specific TCR was mapped to the spike region that the TCR reacts to and placed in a CD4 or CD8 class. Log10-transformed breadth and depth values were compared by one-way ANOVA with Sidak's multiple comparisons tests. TCRdb took over this immuneACCESS table, retaining in-frame rearrangements with V and J assigned. Such tables are incomplete; in checked studies, under half of the missing clones stem from an unresolved V gene, and the remainder is unexplained. V, J and clone size reflect that table, while D and trimming were determined from the DNA. The sample data list 160,000 or so clones, and about nine tenths of these were observed just once. The ten biggest clones cover roughly 9.1% of the sample.

A note on this clone: This receptor's antigen is unknown. One base away there is no much larger clone; base qualities are not given.

The time point label of this sample denotes: about 28 days (+/-7) after the second vaccine dose. Because spike-specific TCR depth and breadth did not differ between the two schedules, AZD1222 recipients who got a second dose at roughly 4 weeks were pooled with those who got a second dose at roughly 12 weeks. The vaccinee samples were drawn from two UK trials, COV001 and COV002, one of which was a single-blind randomized controlled phase 2/3 trial testing AZD1222 (ChAdOx1 nCoV-19) in healthy adults. For TCRbeta chain sequencing, PBMC samples were collected from trial participants at day 0 and at day 28 after the second dose. V is clipped by 3 bases and J by 2 bases, and the sequence between their germline boundaries is 8 bases long. CDR1 and CDR2, looked up from the germline V gene, are SQVTM and ANQGSEA. From its cysteine to its phenylalanine, the CDR3 spans 12 amino acids. The only DNA kept is the CDR3, 36 bases in frame from the first base.

The source material was peripheral blood, sampled 28 days after the second AZD1222 dose. The chain is made from TRBV29-1 and TRBJ2-7; the D gene identity is not certain. The sequence was collected from an adult who received the AZD1222 COVID-19 vaccine. The CDR3 loop reads CSVESSAYEQYF. The DNA sequence is TGCAGCGTTGAGTCTTCAGCCTACGAGCAGTACTTC.